The 27 T cell receptor beta chains below all came from one sample that was sequenced in a study of T cell clonality in common variable immunodeficiency. Findings and caveats of the study: In common variable immunodeficiency, TCR beta chains reportedly carried fewer deletions and N-nucleotide insertions.

What these receptors recognize is not known. Produced via immunoSEQ multiplex PCR; TCRdb's table is partial and in-frame only. This record lists around 28,000 clones, none seen once only, and the top ten clones contain just under 30%. Sequenced: peripheral blood mononuclear cells. The receptors shown here come from a human donor with common variable immunodeficiency.

A note on this clone: The observed sequence ends 3 residues before the CDR3 terminus, with the missing tail filled in from the germline J gene. Other DNA sequences within the sample encode an identical CDR3. The V and J genes are TRBV18 and TRBJ1-1; no reliable D call. Per germline, CDR1 KGHSH and CDR2 LQKENI. The V end lost 2 bases, the J end lost 1 base, and 8 bases lay between the germline ends. The CDR3 runs 14 residues. This CDR3 reads CASSPGTENTEAFF. CDR3 bases read: TGTGCCAGCTCACCAGGCACCGAGAACACTGAA. Combining the CDR3 with reference TRBV18 and TRBJ1-1 gives the whole variable domain NAGVMQNPRHLVRRRGQEARLRCSPMKGHSHVYWYRQLPEEGLKFMVYLQKENIIDESGMPKERFSAEFPKEGPSILRIQQVVRGDSAAYFCASSPGTENTEAFFGQGTRLTVV.

This clone came up a few times. The read is 3 residues too short to cover the CDR3 end, so that end is filled in from the germline J gene. The rearrangement uses TRBV6-2 or TRBV6-3 and TRBJ1-1; D is uncertain. Trimming cost V 0 bases and J 0 bases, with 5 bases left between them. This CDR3 region has 14 residues. Germline-derived CDR1 and CDR2 are MNHEY and SVGEGT. Partial CDR3 DNA: TGTGCCAGCAGTTACTCCAGAATGAACACTGAA. This gives the protein CASSYSRMNTE. The whole CDR3 region reads CASSYSRMNTEAFF.

Incomplete CDR3 DNA: TGTGCCAGTAGTAAGCGGGGGGGCCTTGATGAG. It codes for CASSKRGGLDE. The complete CDR3 sequence is CASSKRGGLDEQFF. The rearrangement links TRBV19 to TRBJ2-1, with 10 positions matching TRBD2. The CDR3 end lies 3 residues beyond the end of the read and is filled in from the germline J gene. Trimming removed 4 bases from V and 8 bases from J; junction bases left unmatched: 5. The CDR3 is made up of 14 amino acids. The germline V gene encodes CDR1 LNHDA and CDR2 SQIVND (reference sequence).

Concerning this clone: The missing CDR3 end, 3 residues past where the read stops, is filled in from the germline J gene. This chain links TRBV2 with TRBJ1-5, with 7 bases identical to TRBD1. Trimming removed 4 bases from V and 5 bases from J; junction bases left unmatched: 5. Looked up from germline, CDR1 is SNHLY and CDR2 is FYNNEI. This CDR3 comprises 14 residues. CDR3 in amino acids: CASSGTGPYQPQHF. The sequenced part of the CDR3 DNA is TGTGCCAGCAGTGGGACAGGTCCTTATCAGCCC. Full variable domain (remainder filled in from reference TRBV2 and TRBJ1-5): EPEVTQTPSHQVTQMGQEVILRCVPISNHLYFYWYRQILGQKVEFLVSFYNNEISEKSEIFDDQFSVERPDGSNFTLKIRSTKLEDSAMYFCASSGTGPYQPQHFGDGTRLSIL.

This clone appeared a few times. Read data end 3 residues before the CDR3 end; the end is taken from the germline J gene. This chain links TRBV7-2 with TRBJ1-2; 8 bases match TRBD1. The germline V gene encodes CDR1 SGHTA and CDR2 FQGNSA. The CDR3 runs 13 residues. The CDR3 sequence is CASSPTGDGGYTF. The CDR3 bases that were read are TGTGCCAGCAGCCCGACAGGGGACGGGGGC.

In this sample, this clone turned up many times. Sequencing ends 3 residues short of the CDR3 end; the germline J gene provides the rest. This rearrangement joins TRBV7-2 to TRBJ2-2, with D possibly TRBD2 on 6 matching bases. Germline CDR1 SGHTA, CDR2 FQGNSA. This CDR3 is built from 15 residues. Trimming left V 4 bases short and J 0 bases short, with 9 bases between. The CDR3 region is CASSSAGSNTGELFF. The sequenced part of the CDR3 DNA is TGTGCCAGCAGCTCGGCGGGGTCGAACACCGGGGAG.

As concerns this clone: The CDR3 end falls 3 residues outside the read, so it is completed with the germline J gene. V is TRBV7-3 and J is TRBJ2-7; TRBD2 might be the D (6 bases). Germline V gene sequence: CDR1 SGHTA, CDR2 FQGTGA. Trimming removed 1 base at V and 3 bases at J, with 7 bases between. This CDR3 has 13 residues. The sequenced part of the CDR3 DNA is TGTGCCAGCAGCTTAATCGGGGGCTACGAG. Translating gives CASSLIGGYE. The complete CDR3 sequence is CASSLIGGYEQYF.

A word on this clone: The sequence runs out 3 residues before the end of the CDR3; the remainder is reconstructed from the germline J gene. The J gene is TRBJ2-3, the V gene TRBV7-2; 7 positions match TRBD1. V lost 5 bases and J lost 6; bases outside the gene matches: 5. Looked up from germline, CDR1 is SGHTA and CDR2 is FQGNSA. CDR3 length equals 13 residues. CDR3 sequence: CASSRGGGDTQYF. The covered CDR3 bases are TGTGCCAGCAGCAGAGGGGGCGGTGATACG.

This clone was detected a few times. The sequenced fragment ends 3 residues before the CDR3 boundary, so the rest is inferred from the germline J gene. The rearrangement links TRBV19 to TRBJ2-2; weak D call: TRBD1 (6 bases). Germline V gives CDR1 LNHDA, CDR2 SQIVND (reference sequence). V was clipped by 3 bases and J by 4 bases, with 12 bases between them. The CDR3 has 15 residues. CDR3 DNA (partial): TGTGCCAGTAGTATGGGGTCAGGGGTCACCGGGGAG. The encoded protein is CASSMGSGVTGE. The CDR3 reads in full as CASSMGSGVTGELFF.

Concerning this clone: The CDR3 end falls 3 residues outside the read, so it is completed with the germline J gene. V gene TRBV6-2 or TRBV6-3 combines with J gene TRBJ2-7; 9 positions agree with TRBD1. V lost 8 bases and J lost 5; bases outside the gene matches: 7. CDR1 and CDR2 from the germline V gene are MNHEY and SVGEGT. This CDR3 spans 13 amino acids. The CDR3: CASLHRTGDEQYF. CDR3 DNA, as far as it was read: TGTGCCAGCCTACACCGGACAGGGGACGAG.

By sample share, this clone is medium-sized. In the same sample, other DNA sequences code for this CDR3. The CDR3 loop reads CASSAGIRQPQHF. The sequenced CDR3 bases are TGTGCCAGTAGCGCAGGGATCCGTCAGCCC. The J gene is TRBJ1-5, the V gene TRBV19; D is perhaps TRBD1 (5 bases). The read falls 3 residues short of the CDR3 end, and the missing part is taken from the germline J gene. Germline CDR1 is LNHDA and CDR2 is SQIVND (reference sequence). The CDR3 totals 13 residues. V lost 6 bases and J 6 bases, leaving 12 bases between the germline ends.

At least ten counts were recorded for this clone. Coverage ceases 3 residues before the CDR3 finishes, and the germline J gene fills in the end. The chain combines TRBV7-2 with TRBJ1-1, with 7 bases fitting TRBD1. Germline V lookup: CDR1 SGHTA, CDR2 FQGNSA. The CDR3 spans 14 residues. The CDR3 loop is CASSLAGQALGAFF. The DNA read from the CDR3 is TGTGCCAGCAGCTTGGCCGGACAGGCGCTGGGG.

This clone was counted only a few times. From the germline J gene comes the end of the CDR3, since the read stops 3 residues before it. V usage is TRBV7-2 and J usage is TRBJ2-5; a possible D gene is TRBD1 (5 bases). Germline V gene lookup returns CDR1 SGHTA and CDR2 FQGNSA. CDR3 length: 13 residues. V gave up 2 bases and J gave up 4 bases, with 8 bases separating them. CDR3: CASSLPGIETQYF. Incomplete CDR3 DNA: TGTGCCAGCAGCTTACCAGGGATAGAGACC.

The sequenced CDR3 bases are TGTGCCTGGGCCGTGTGGCAGGGCGAAAAA. It codes for CAWAVWQGEK. The whole CDR3 reads CAWAVWQGEKLFF. The chain has TRBV30 and TRBJ1-4; TRBD1 is a possible D gene (5 bases). The sequence runs out 3 residues before the end of the CDR3; the remainder is reconstructed from the germline J gene. Germline CDR1 GTSNPN, CDR2 SVGIG (reference sequence). The CDR3 spans 13 residues. Trimming took 5 bases from V and 8 from J, leaving 15 bases between them.

The table lists this clone with a few counts. The CDR3 end lies 3 residues beyond the end of the read and is filled in from the germline J gene. The V gene is TRBV7-2, the J gene TRBJ2-5; no reliable D call. The ends were cut back, 5 bases at V and 0 bases at J, with 10 bases in the middle. The CDR3 extends over 14 amino acids. Germline-derived CDR1 and CDR2 are SGHTA and FQGNSA. Partial CDR3 DNA: TGTGCCAGCAGCGTAACTACGTACCAAGAGACC. Translated: CASSVTTYQET. The entire CDR3 reads CASSVTTYQETQYF.

The CDR3 here is CASSSSVGAYEQYF. Incomplete CDR3 DNA: TGTGCCAGCAGCTCTAGCGTCGGGGCCTACGAG. The V call is TRBV7-8, the J call TRBJ2-7, with D maybe TRBD2 (6 bases). The CDR3 is cut off 3 residues early in the read; its end comes from the germline J gene. The V and J ends lost 4 bases and 2 bases respectively, with 12 bases between them. This CDR3 is 14 amino acids long. Germline lookup yields CDR1 SGHVS and CDR2 FQNEAQ.

Regarding this clone: The read finishes 3 residues shy of the CDR3 end, and the germline J gene is used to complete it. The V gene is TRBV7-3, the J gene TRBJ2-4, with TRBD1 matching over 7 bases. Germline V CDR1 and CDR2: SGHTA, FQGTGA. CDR3 length: 15 residues. With 3 bases clipped from V and 0 bases from J, the junction kept 2 bases outside the gene matches. The sequenced part of the CDR3 DNA is TGTGCCAGCAGCTTCGCAGGGGGAGCCAAAAACATT. The encoded protein is CASSFAGGAKNI. The complete CDR3 reads CASSFAGGAKNIQYF.

Note on this clone: The read terminates 3 residues before the CDR3 end, so the remaining end is supplied by the germline J gene. The chain links TRBV2 to TRBJ2-5; 10 nucleotides match TRBD2. Germline assignment: CDR1 SNHLY and CDR2 FYNNEI. This CDR3 contains 17 residues. With V trimmed by 0 bases and J by 2 bases, 6 bases remained unmatched. The DNA read from the CDR3 is TGTGCCAGCAGTGAAGCGCAGGGTAGCGGGGGGCAAGAGACC. This codes for CASSEAQGSGGQET. The whole CDR3 protein reads CASSEAQGSGGQETQYF. Looking up the rest from reference TRBV2 and TRBJ2-5 gives the full variable domain: EPEVTQTPSHQVTQMGQEVILRCVPISNHLYFYWYRQILGQKVEFLVSFYNNEISEKSEIFDDQFSVERPDGSNFTLKIRSTKLEDSAMYFCASSEAQGSGGQETQYFGPGTRLLVL.

This clone was counted ten times or more. The read ends 3 residues early relative to the CDR3; the germline J gene fills the gap. This rearrangement joins TRBV19 to TRBJ2-3; D is unresolved. V gave up 6 bases and J gave up 6 bases, with 16 bases separating them. The CDR3 runs to 14 residues. Germline V gene data show CDR1 as LNHDA and CDR2 as SQIVND (reference sequence). The CDR3 bases that were read are TGTGCCAGTAGAACATCGGTTATAGGGGATACG. Protein sequence: CASRTSVIGDT. The whole CDR3 is CASRTSVIGDTQYF.

This clone was found a few times. The read is 3 residues too short to cover the CDR3 end, so that end is filled in from the germline J gene. The rearrangement joins TRBV18 to TRBJ1-6; TRBD1 is a possible D gene (5 bases). This CDR3 spans 15 amino acids. Per germline, CDR1 KGHSH and CDR2 LQKENI. The V gene lost 2 bases and the J gene lost 7 bases, with 12 bases spanning the gap. This chain's CDR3 is CASSPSGWENSPLHF. The DNA read from the CDR3 is TGTGCCAGCTCACCATCAGGGTGGGAGAATTCACCC.

The table lists this clone with many counts. Read data end 3 residues before the CDR3 end; the end is taken from the germline J gene. V and J are TRBV27 and TRBJ1-4; possibly TRBD1 for D (5 bases). This CDR3 region has 15 residues. The germline CDR1 and CDR2 sequences are MNHEY and SMNVEV (reference sequence). V was cut by 2 bases and J by 7 bases, with 14 bases left in between. This CDR3 is CASSLGAPLSEKLFF. The CDR3 bases that were read are TGTGCCAGCAGTTTAGGGGCCCCGTTGAGTGAAAAA.

On this clone: The sequence runs out 3 residues before the end of the CDR3; the remainder is reconstructed from the germline J gene. V usage is TRBV19 and J usage is TRBJ1-3; TRBD1 aligns across 9 bases. CDR1 is LNHDA and CDR2 is SQIVND in the germline V gene (reference sequence). V dropped 6 bases and J dropped 1; count of bases not matched to a gene: 1. The CDR3 is made up of 14 amino acids. CDR3 sequence: CASRDRGSGNTIYF. Incomplete CDR3 DNA: TGTGCCAGTAGGGACAGGGGATCTGGAAACACC.

There are a few counts of this clone. Read data end 3 residues before the CDR3 end; the end is taken from the germline J gene. V usage is TRBV18 and J usage is TRBJ1-1; 11 bases fit TRBD1. From germline, CDR1 is KGHSH and CDR2 LQKENI. CDR3 length equals 13 residues. CDR3 DNA, as far as it was read: TGTGCCAGCTCACCCCCGGGACAGGGGGGG. Translating gives CASSPPGQGG. The CDR3 in full is CASSPPGQGGAFF.

This clone showed up just a few times. The read terminates 3 residues before the CDR3 end, so the remaining end is supplied by the germline J gene. The V call is TRBV6-1, the J call TRBJ1-5, with 8 bases matching TRBD1. Trimming took 2 bases from V and 2 from J; bases not matched to a gene: 11. CDR1 and CDR2 from the germline V gene are MNHNS and SASEGT. This CDR3 contains 18 residues. The CDR3: CASSESQGAGRGNQPQHF. The CDR3 bases that were read are TGTGCCAGCAGTGAAAGCCAGGGGGCCGGTCGAGGCAATCAGCCC.

With regard to this clone: The read terminates 3 residues before the CDR3 end, so the remaining end is supplied by the germline J gene. The genes are TRBV7-8 and TRBJ1-5, with TRBD1 matching 7 bases. CDR1 and CDR2 (germline): SGHVS, FQNEAQ. The length of the CDR3 is 15 residues. J was trimmed by 4 bases and V by 4 bases; bases with no gene match: 7. CDR3 in amino acids: CASSSTGMGNQPQHF. Incomplete CDR3 DNA: TGTGCCAGCAGCTCGACAGGGATGGGGAATCAGCCC.

As regards this clone: The read ends 3 residues shy of where the CDR3 ends; the end is completed using the germline J gene. The V call is TRBV7-6, the J call TRBJ2-1, with TRBD2 matching over 12 bases. Germline V gene sequence: CDR1 SGHVS, CDR2 FNYEAQ. V lost 4 bases to trimming and J lost 7 bases; unmatched junction nucleotides: 5. This CDR3 is 15 amino acids long. CDR3 region: CASSWLAGGRNEQFF. CDR3 bases read: TGTGCCAGCAGCTGGCTAGCGGGGGGGCGGAATGAG.

This clone was seen ten or more times. A read error may produce the germline difference seen at one junction end. The part of the CDR3 DNA that was read is TGCGCCAGCAGCCTCCGGACTAGCGGGGGACCCTCCGGGGAGACC. This translates into CASSLRTSGGPSGET. The complete CDR3 reads CASSLRTSGGPSGETQYF. The chain joins TRBV4-2 to TRBJ2-5; the match to TRBD2 covers 13 bases. Sequencing ends 3 residues short of the CDR3 end; the germline J gene provides the rest. The germline V gene has CDR1 LGHNA and CDR2 YNFKEQ. The CDR3 has 18 residues.